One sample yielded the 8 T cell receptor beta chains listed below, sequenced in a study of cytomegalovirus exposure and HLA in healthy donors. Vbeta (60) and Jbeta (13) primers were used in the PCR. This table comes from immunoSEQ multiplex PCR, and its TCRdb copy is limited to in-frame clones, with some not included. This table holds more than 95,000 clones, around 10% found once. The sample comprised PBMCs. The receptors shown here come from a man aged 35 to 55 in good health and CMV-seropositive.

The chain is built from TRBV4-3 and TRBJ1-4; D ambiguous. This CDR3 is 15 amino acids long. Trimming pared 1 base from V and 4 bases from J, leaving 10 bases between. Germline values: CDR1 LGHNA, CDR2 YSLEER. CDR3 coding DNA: TGCGCCAGCAGCCAAGGACAAGACAATAATGAAAAACTGTTTTTT. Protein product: CASSQGQDNNEKLFF.

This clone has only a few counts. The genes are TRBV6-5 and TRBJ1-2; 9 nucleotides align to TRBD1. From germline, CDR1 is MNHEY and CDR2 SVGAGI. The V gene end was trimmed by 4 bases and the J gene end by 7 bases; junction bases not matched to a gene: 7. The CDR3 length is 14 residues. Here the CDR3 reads CASSWDREWGGYTF. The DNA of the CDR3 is TGTGCCAGCAGTTGGGACAGGGAGTGGGGTGGCTACACCTTC.

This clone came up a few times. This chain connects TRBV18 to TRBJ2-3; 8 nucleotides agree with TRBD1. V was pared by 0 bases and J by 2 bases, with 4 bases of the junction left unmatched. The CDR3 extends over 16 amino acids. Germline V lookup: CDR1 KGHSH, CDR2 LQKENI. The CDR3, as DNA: TGTGCCAGCTCACCACCCAACAGGGGGTTCACAGATACGCAGTATTTT. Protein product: CASSPPNRGFTDTQYF. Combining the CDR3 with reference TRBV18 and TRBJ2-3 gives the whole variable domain NAGVMQNPRHLVRRRGQEARLRCSPMKGHSHVYWYRQLPEEGLKFMVYLQKENIIDESGMPKERFSAEFPKEGPSILRIQQVVRGDSAAYFCASSPPNRGFTDTQYFGPGTRLTVL.

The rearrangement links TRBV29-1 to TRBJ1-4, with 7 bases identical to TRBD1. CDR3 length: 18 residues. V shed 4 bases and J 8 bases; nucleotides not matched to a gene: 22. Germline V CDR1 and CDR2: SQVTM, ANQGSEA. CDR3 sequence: CSVGFRGQAKPWDEKLFF. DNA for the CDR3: TGCAGCGTTGGGTTTAGAGGACAGGCCAAACCCTGGGACGAAAAACTGTTTTTT. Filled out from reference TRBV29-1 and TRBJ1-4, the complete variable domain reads SAVISQKPSRDICQRGTSLTIQCQVDSQVTMMFWYRQQPGQSLTLIATANQGSEATYESGFVIDKFPISRPNLTFSTLTVSNMSPEDSSIYLCSVGFRGQAKPWDEKLFFGSGTQLSVL.

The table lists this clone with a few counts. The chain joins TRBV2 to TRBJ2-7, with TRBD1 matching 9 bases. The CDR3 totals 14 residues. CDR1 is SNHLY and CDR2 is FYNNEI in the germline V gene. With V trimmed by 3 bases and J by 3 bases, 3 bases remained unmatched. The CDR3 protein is CASSEVGQGYEQYF. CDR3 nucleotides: TGTGCCAGCAGTGAGGTGGGACAGGGCTACGAGCAGTACTTC.

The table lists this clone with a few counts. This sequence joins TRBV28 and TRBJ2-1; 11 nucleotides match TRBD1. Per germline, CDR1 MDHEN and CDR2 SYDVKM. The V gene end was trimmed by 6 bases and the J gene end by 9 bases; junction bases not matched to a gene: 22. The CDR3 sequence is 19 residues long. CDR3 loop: CASSPWDRGKREGLGEQFF. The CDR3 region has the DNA TGTGCCAGCAGCCCATGGGACAGGGGGAAGAGGGAGGGCCTTGGTGAGCAGTTCTTC.

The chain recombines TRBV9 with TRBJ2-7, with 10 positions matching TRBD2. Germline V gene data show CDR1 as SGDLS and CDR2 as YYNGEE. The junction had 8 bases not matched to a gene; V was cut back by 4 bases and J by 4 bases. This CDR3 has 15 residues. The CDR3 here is CASSPSGTSVYEQYF. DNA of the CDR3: TGTGCCAGCAGCCCTAGCGGGACTAGCGTATACGAGCAGTACTTC.

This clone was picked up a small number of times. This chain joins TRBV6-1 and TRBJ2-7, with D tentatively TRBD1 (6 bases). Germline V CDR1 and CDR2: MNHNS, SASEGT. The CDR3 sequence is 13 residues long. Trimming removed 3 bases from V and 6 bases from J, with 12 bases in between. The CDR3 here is CASSDQTGREQYF. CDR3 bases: TGTGCCAGCAGTGACCAAACAGGGCGCGAGCAGTACTTC.